The clone carrying this T cell receptor beta chain has just one count. Antigen unknown. These data are taken from a study of cytomegalovirus exposure and HLA in healthy donors. Findings and limits, study-wide: Donors belonging to an Asian-associated ancestry cluster reportedly showed fewer N-insertions in productive TCRs than the roughly 670-donor mean, according to what a later analysis found.

Amplification used 60 Vbeta primers and 13 Jbeta primers. TCRdb keeps only in-frame clones here, not all; method: immunoSEQ multiplex PCR. The sample contains about 73,000 clones, under 80% of which appear only once. Sequenced sample: PBMCs. This receptor was obtained from a woman between 45 and 65 years old in good health and CMV-seropositive.

The CDR3 DNA follows: TGTGCCAGCAGTTCCCTACTAGCGGGGGGGAATGAGCAGTTCTTC. Translation gives CASSSLLAGGNEQFF. The chain has TRBV5-4 and TRBJ2-1, with TRBD2 matching 13 bases. This CDR3 comprises 15 residues. J lost 7 bases, V lost 5 bases, and 6 bases had no gene match. Germline V gene sequence: CDR1 SGHNT, CDR2 YYREEE (reference sequence).